Below, 3 T cell receptor beta chains from the same sample are listed, as sequenced in a study of cytotoxic CD8 clonotypes in ibrutinib-treated CLL. Measured with immunoSEQ multiplex PCR; TCRdb has only the in-frame clones, and not every one. The sample contains around 200,000 clones, roughly 77% of which appear only once. Sequenced here: PBMCs, sampled after 12 months of ibrutinib treatment. The receptors were gathered from a human donor with chronic lymphocytic leukemia.

The chain employs TRBV29-1 and TRBJ2-1, with 7 bases aligning to TRBD2. Losses at the gene ends were 3 bases for V and 1 base for J; bases not matched to a gene: 6. CDR1 is SQVTM and CDR2 is ANQGSEA in the germline V gene. The CDR3 spans 15 residues. The DNA for the CDR3 is TGCAGCGTTGACCCTGGACTAGGTTCCTACAATGAGCAGTTCTTC. It is translated as CSVDPGLGSYNEQFF.

V gene TRBV30 combines with J gene TRBJ1-3; D unresolved. Deletions cut 2 bases from V and 4 bases from J, with 9 bases between. Per germline, CDR1 GTSNPN and CDR2 SVGIG (reference sequence). CDR3 size: 13 residues. As DNA, the CDR3 is TGTGCCTGGAGTTTGACGCTAGGAAACACCATATATTTT. This translates into CAWSLTLGNTIYF.

The chain joins TRBV27 to TRBJ2-3; TRBD2 matches 7 bases. This CDR3 region has 15 residues. Germline CDR1 reads MNHEY; CDR2 reads SMNVEV (reference sequence). V was clipped by 4 bases and J by 3 bases; unmatched bases: 7. The CDR3 DNA is TGTGCCAGCAGTTCCCCCAGCGGGGCAACAGATACGCAGTATTTT. Its translation: CASSSPSGATDTQYF.